This T cell receptor (beta chain) originates from a study of T cell responses to AZD1222 COVID-19 vaccine. Sequenced by immunoSEQ multiplex PCR; TCRdb stores in-frame clones only, minus some. The repertoire holds about 120,000 clones, with 88% as singletons. Findings and limits, study-wide: After the peak T cell response, and only then, were repertoires sampled. With dominance at 160-218 and 743-854, vaccine-associated CD4 TCRs spanned spike. Within unmutated variant regions lay the reported targets of nearly half of spike-specific TCRs.

Germline values: CDR1 KGHSH, CDR2 LQKENI. Between the trimmed V and J ends, which lost 2 bases and 8 bases, there was a span of 9 bases. The length of the CDR3 is 13 residues. This clone has just one count. The target antigen is unknown. Timing groups of about 4 and about 12 weeks for second doses were pooled. This clonotype originated in an adult who received the AZD1222 COVID-19 vaccine. Sequencing was performed on peripheral blood, taken 28 days after the second AZD1222 dose. This sequence joins TRBV18 and TRBJ1-4; D is unresolved. Here the CDR3 reads CASSPSEGEKLFF. CDR3 coding DNA: TGTGCCAGCTCACCAAGTGAAGGGGAAAAACTGTTTTTT.